These T cell receptor beta chains were read from a single sample in a study of shared clonotypes between healthy human individuals. Produced via immunoSEQ multiplex PCR; TCRdb's table is partial and in-frame only. The sample holds under 2,500,000 clones, roughly 95% seen once. Specimen: naive CD4+ T cells sorted from blood. The receptors derive from a young man in good health. Both conserved end residues are part of each CDR3. D genes are given only for firm matches. Size values are once, few and many counts, or a class for expanded clones, and some rows have none.

abundance,v_gene,d_gene,j_gene,CDR3aa,CDR3nt
.,TRBV7-2,.,TRBJ1-2,CASSLASDLVGYTF,TGTGCCAGCAGCTTAGCATCCGATCTAGTTGGCTACACCTTC
once,TRBV11-2,.,TRBJ2-5,CASSLERPETQYF,TGTGCCAGCAGCTTAGAAAGGCCAGAGACCCAGTACTTC
.,TRBV6-6,.,TRBJ2-1,CASSLRDPQWNEQFF,TGTGCCAGCAGTCTCCGGGACCCCCAGTGGAATGAGCAGTTCTTC
.,TRBV28,.,TRBJ1-5,CASRLYDRGNQPQHF,TGTGCCAGCAGATTATACGACAGAGGCAATCAGCCCCAGCATTTT
.,TRBV7-9,.,TRBJ1-4,CASSLSQLTNEKLFF,TGTGCCAGCAGCTTATCGCAGCTAACTAATGAAAAACTGTTTTTT
.,TRBV2,.,TRBJ1-2,CASIQDSRFNYGYTF,TGTGCCAGCATACAGGACAGTAGGTTTAACTATGGCTACACCTTC
.,TRBV9,.,TRBJ2-3,CASSGQFREGTDTQYF,TGTGCCAGCAGCGGCCAATTCCGAGAGGGGACAGATACGCAGTATTTT
.,TRBV10-3,.,TRBJ2-3,CAIGQGTDTQYF,TGTGCCATCGGCCAGGGCACAGATACGCAGTATTTT
.,TRBV30,.,TRBJ2-5,CAWSPPRRNQETQYF,TGTGCCTGGAGTCCCCCGAGGAGGAATCAAGAGACCCAGTACTTC
.,TRBV5-1,TRBD1,TRBJ1-1,CASSGQGDKNTEAFF,TGCGCCAGCAGCGGACAGGGGGATAAGAACACTGAAGCTTTCTTT
.,TRBV5-1,TRBD1,TRBJ2-7,CASSRVPGQGGYEQYF,TGCGCCAGCAGCCGAGTCCCGGGACAGGGTGGCTACGAGCAGTACTTC
once,TRBV18,.,TRBJ2-7,CASSPSQGNYEQYF,TGTGCCAGCTCTCCCTCTCAGGGAAACTACGAGCAGTACTTC
.,TRBV10-1,.,TRBJ2-3,CASSEARPASTDTQYF,TGCGCCAGCAGTGAGGCGCGACCCGCTAGCACAGATACGCAGTATTTT
.,TRBV6-6,TRBD2,TRBJ2-7,CASSHTGTRPYEQYF,TGTGCCAGCAGTCACACCGGGACTAGACCCTACGAGCAGTACTTC
.,TRBV18,.,TRBJ1-2,CASSPMPANYGYTF,TGTGCCAGCTCACCAATGCCAGCTAACTATGGCTACACCTTC
.,TRBV27,TRBD1,TRBJ1-2,CASSSGQGYGYTF,TGTGCCAGCAGCTCGGGACAGGGATATGGCTACACCTTC
.,TRBV7-2,.,TRBJ2-7,CASSLGRGRAYEQYF,TGTGCCAGCAGCTTAGGCAGAGGTAGGGCCTACGAGCAGTACTTC
.,TRBV7-2,.,TRBJ2-1,CASSLQADNEQFF,TGTGCCAGCAGCCTTCAAGCCGACAATGAGCAGTTCTTC
.,TRBV7-8,TRBD1,TRBJ2-7,CASSFRDRGYEQYF,TGTGCCAGCAGCTTCCGGGACAGGGGCTACGAGCAGTACTTC
once,TRBV7-3,TRBD2,TRBJ2-2,CASSSGLAGETTGELFF,TGTGCCAGCAGCTCGGGACTAGCGGGGGAGACCACCGGGGAGCTGTTTTTT